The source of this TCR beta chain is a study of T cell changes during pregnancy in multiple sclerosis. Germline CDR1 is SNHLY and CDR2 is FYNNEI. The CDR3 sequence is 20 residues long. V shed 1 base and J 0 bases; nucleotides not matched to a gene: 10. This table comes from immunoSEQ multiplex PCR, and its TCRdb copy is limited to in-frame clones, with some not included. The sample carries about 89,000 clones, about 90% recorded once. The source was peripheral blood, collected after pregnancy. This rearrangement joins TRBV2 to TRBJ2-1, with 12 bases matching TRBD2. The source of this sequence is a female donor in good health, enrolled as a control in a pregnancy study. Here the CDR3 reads CASSEGAGLAGPSSYNEQFF. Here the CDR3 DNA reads TGTGCCAGCAGTGAAGGAGCCGGACTAGCGGGACCCAGCTCCTACAATGAGCAGTTCTTC.